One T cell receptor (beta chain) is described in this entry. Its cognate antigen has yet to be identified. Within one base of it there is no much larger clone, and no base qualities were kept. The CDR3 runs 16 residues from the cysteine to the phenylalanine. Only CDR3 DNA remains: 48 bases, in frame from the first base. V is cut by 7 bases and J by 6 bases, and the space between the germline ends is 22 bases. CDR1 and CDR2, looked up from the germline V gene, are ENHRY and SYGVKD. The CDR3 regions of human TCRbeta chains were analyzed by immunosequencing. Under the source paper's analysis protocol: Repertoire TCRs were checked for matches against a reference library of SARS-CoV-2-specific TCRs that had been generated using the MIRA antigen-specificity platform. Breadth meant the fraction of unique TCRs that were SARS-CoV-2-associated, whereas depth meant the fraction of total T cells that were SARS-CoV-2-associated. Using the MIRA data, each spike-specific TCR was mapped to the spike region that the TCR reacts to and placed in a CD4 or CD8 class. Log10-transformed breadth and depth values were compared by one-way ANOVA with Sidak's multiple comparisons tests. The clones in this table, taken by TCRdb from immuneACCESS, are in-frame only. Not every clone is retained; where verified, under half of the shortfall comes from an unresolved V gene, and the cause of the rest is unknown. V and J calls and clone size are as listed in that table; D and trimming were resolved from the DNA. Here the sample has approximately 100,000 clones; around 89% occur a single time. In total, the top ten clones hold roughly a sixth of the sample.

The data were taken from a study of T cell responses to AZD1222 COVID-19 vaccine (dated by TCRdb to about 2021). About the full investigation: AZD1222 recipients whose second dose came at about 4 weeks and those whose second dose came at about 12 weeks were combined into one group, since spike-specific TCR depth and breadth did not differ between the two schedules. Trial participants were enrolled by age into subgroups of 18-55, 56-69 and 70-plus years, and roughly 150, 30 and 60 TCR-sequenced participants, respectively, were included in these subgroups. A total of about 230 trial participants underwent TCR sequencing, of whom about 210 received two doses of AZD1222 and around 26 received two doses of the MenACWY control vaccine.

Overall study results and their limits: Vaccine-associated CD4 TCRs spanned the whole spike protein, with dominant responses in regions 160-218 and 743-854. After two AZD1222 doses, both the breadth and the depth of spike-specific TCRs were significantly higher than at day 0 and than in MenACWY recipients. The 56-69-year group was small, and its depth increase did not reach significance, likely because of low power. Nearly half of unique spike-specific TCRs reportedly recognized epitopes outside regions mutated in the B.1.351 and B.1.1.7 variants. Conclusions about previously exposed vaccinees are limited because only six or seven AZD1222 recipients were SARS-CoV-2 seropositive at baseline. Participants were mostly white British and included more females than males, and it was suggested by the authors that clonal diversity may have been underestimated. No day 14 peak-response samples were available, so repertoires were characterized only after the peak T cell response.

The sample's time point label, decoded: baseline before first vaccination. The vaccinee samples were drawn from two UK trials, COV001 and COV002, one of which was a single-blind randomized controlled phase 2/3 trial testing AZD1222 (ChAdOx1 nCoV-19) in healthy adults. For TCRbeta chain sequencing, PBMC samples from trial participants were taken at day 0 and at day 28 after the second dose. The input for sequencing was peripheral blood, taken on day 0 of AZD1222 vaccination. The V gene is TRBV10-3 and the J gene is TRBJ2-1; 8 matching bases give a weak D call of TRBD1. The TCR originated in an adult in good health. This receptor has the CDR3 CAIKTGRQGRANEQFF. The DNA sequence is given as TGTGCCATCAAAACAGGAAGACAGGGGAGGGCCAATGAGCAGTTCTTC.